Listed here are 14 T cell receptor beta chains from one sample, sequenced in a study of T-cell reconstitution after alpha-beta-depleted transplantation in children. Preparation of the TCRbeta library used unique molecular identifiers. TCRdb used MiXCR to reprocess the PCR reads, holding one entry per CDR3 protein. The table includes hundreds of thousands of distinct CDR3 sequences, roughly 10% detected once. This material consisted of PBMCs from the stem cell graft donor, taken from the stem cell graft. All receptors come from a human donor who donated a stem cell graft to a child with acute lymphoblastic leukemia.

The chain combines TRBV10-1 with TRBJ1-2; perhaps TRBD1 as D (6 bases). CDR1 is WNHNN and CDR2 is SYGVQD in the germline V gene (reference sequence). Trimming shortened V by 5 bases and J by 2 bases, and 9 bases separated the two germline ends. This CDR3 has 13 residues. The CDR3 reads CASSFDRNYGYTF. Written as DNA, the CDR3 is TGCGCCAGCAGTTTTGACAGGAACTATGGCTACACCTTC.

The chain employs TRBV20-1 and TRBJ1-2, with 8 bases fitting TRBD1. V shed 5 bases and J 7 bases; nucleotides not matched to a gene: 9. Germline V gene lookup returns CDR1 DFQATT and CDR2 SNEGSKA (reference sequence). The CDR3 loop spans 13 amino acids. CDR3 loop: CSADDRGGFGYTF. CDR3 bases: TGCAGTGCTGACGACAGGGGAGGTTTTGGCTACACCTTC.

The chain has TRBV12-3 or TRBV12-4 and TRBJ1-1; D possibly corresponds to TRBD1 (5 bases). The V end was cut by 4 bases, the J end by 0 bases, with 12 bases between. The CDR3 sequence is 15 residues long. In nucleotides, the CDR3 is TGTGCCAGCAGTTCCACAGGTCCTATGAACACTGAAGCTTTCTTT. Its protein product is CASSSTGPMNTEAFF.

In its sample, this clonotype was seen many times. The chain joins TRBV4-2 to TRBJ2-2, with TRBD1 as a possible D gene (6 bases). Trimming shortened V by 0 bases and J by 5 bases, and 16 bases separated the two germline ends. Germline CDR1 reads LGHNA; CDR2 reads YNFKEQ. The CDR3 length is 17 residues. The CDR3 nucleotides read TGTGCCAGCAGCCAAGATAGGACAGCTATGGGGACCGGGGAGCTGTTTTTT. Amino acids: CASSQDRTAMGTGELFF.

This clonotype has at least ten counts. This chain uses TRBV7-9 with TRBJ1-2; D unclear. Trimming took 1 base from V and 5 from J, leaving 11 bases between them. The CDR3 spans 14 residues. Germline V gives CDR1 SEHNR, CDR2 FQNEAQ (reference sequence). CDR3 region: CASSLGPDQYGYTF. The CDR3 bases are TGTGCCAGCAGCTTAGGGCCGGATCAGTATGGCTACACCTTC.

The rearrangement links TRBV29-1 to TRBJ1-1; 10 bases are shared with TRBD1. Germline CDR1 and CDR2: SQVTM and ANQGSEA. The CDR3 runs 15 residues. J lost 2 bases, V lost 4 bases, and 7 bases had no gene match. The CDR3 bases are TGCAGCGTTGTTCCGGACAGGGGGTTAAACACTGAAGCTTTCTTT. Translating it yields CSVVPDRGLNTEAFF.

This clonotype was observed many times. The V call is TRBV20-1, the J call TRBJ2-7; maybe TRBD2 (6 bases). The CDR3 runs 15 residues. Trimming removed 1 base from V and 0 bases from J, with 13 bases in between. CDR1 and CDR2 (germline): DFQATT, SNEGSKA (reference sequence). The CDR3 nucleotides are TGCAGTGCTAGAGGGAGGGCAGGGAGCTCCTACGAGCAGTACTTC. Amino acids: CSARGRAGSSYEQYF.

This clonotype was counted at least ten times. This chain links TRBV7-7 with TRBJ2-7; D is uncertain. This CDR3 has 14 residues. Trimming shortened V by 4 bases and J by 4 bases, and 14 bases separated the two germline ends. Germline V CDR1 and CDR2: SSHAT, FNYEAQ (reference sequence). CDR3 nucleotide sequence: TGTGCCAGCAGCTCGACGGGCACTCCATACGAGCAGTACTTC. It specifies CASSSTGTPYEQYF.

This clonotype was seen only a few times. The genes are TRBV14 and TRBJ1-2; no definite D call. From germline, CDR1 is SGHDN and CDR2 FVKESK. V was shortened by 1 base and J by 0 bases, with 9 bases between the two germline ends. CDR3 length equals 15 residues. The CDR3 DNA is TGTGCCAGCAGCCAAGTTACAGATCCTAACTATGGCTACACCTTC. Its protein is CASSQVTDPNYGYTF.

This clonotype was counted only a few times. This sequence joins TRBV5-1 and TRBJ2-3, with TRBD2 matching over 8 bases. Trimming at V came to 4 bases and at J to 2 bases, leaving 9 bases not matched to a gene. Germline values: CDR1 SGHRS, CDR2 YFSETQ. CDR3 size: 16 residues. The CDR3, as DNA: TGCGCCAGCAGCCGGGGGCGGGGGGCCCTCACAGATACGCAGTATTTT. Amino acids: CASSRGRGALTDTQYF.

This clonotype was seen a few times. The chain has TRBV7-9 and TRBJ2-7, with D maybe TRBD2 (7 bases). Germline CDR1 SEHNR, CDR2 FQNEAQ (reference sequence). With 5 bases removed from V and 4 bases from J, the gap between germline ends came to 18 bases. This CDR3 spans 15 amino acids. The CDR3 DNA reads as TGTGCCAGCAGCCTACAGGGAGGGAATTCTTACGAGCAGTACTTC. This translates into CASSLQGGNSYEQYF. The entire variable domain, with the rest obtained from reference TRBV7-9 and TRBJ2-7, is as follows: DTGVSQNPRHKITKRGQNVTFRCDPISEHNRLYWYRQTLGQGPEFLTYFQNEAQLEKSRLLSDRFSAERPKGSFSTLEIQRTEQGDSAMYLCASSLQGGNSYEQYFGPGTRLTVT.

This clonotype was counted ten times or more. This chain connects TRBV20-1 to TRBJ1-1; D is unresolved. The CDR3 is made up of 11 amino acids. Trimming stripped 3 bases from V and 4 bases from J, with 6 bases between. Germline V gene lookup returns CDR1 DFQATT and CDR2 SNEGSKA (reference sequence). CDR3 bases: TGCAGTGCTAGGATCCGCACTGAAGCTTTCTTT. This gives the protein CSARIRTEAFF.

The rearrangement joins TRBV14 to TRBJ2-7; a possible D gene is TRBD1 (6 bases). V lost 0 bases, J lost 5 bases, and 14 bases lay in between. The CDR3 totals 15 residues. From germline, CDR1 is SGHDN and CDR2 FVKESK. CDR3 loop: CASSQEPRGRDEQYF. The CDR3 coding sequence is TGTGCCAGCAGCCAAGAACCCAGGGGCAGGGACGAGCAGTACTTC. The full variable domain, its missing parts supplied by reference TRBV14 and TRBJ2-7, is EAGVTQFPSHSVIEKGQTVTLRCDPISGHDNLYWYRRVMGKEIKFLLHFVKESKQDESGMPNNRFLAERTGGTYSTLKVQPAELEDSGVYFCASSQEPRGRDEQYFGPGTRLTVT.

The sample holds a few counts of this clonotype. The chain links TRBV20-1 to TRBJ2-7; 9 positions match TRBD2. The CDR3 runs to 16 residues. Germline V gene sequence: CDR1 DFQATT, CDR2 SNEGSKA (reference sequence). V lost 3 bases to trimming and J lost 2 bases; unmatched junction nucleotides: 11. CDR3 sequence (DNA): TGCAGTGCTAGCCCACTTGTAGGCGGGGGGGCCTACGAGCAGTACTTC. This sequence encodes CSASPLVGGGAYEQYF.